The 25 T cell receptor beta chains reported below all come from one sample, sequenced in a study of T cell repertoires in cytomegalovirus infection. TCRdb re-called the reads through MiXCR, storing one row per CDR3 protein. The table lists some 350,000 distinct CDR3 sequences, almost 30% of them singletons. No antigen has been assigned to these receptors. This specimen was cultured PBMCs, taken from culture after CMV antigen stimulation. Receptor source: a human donor in good health (CMV status not recorded). Some clones in this sample may be carry-over from other donors' samples.

This clonotype was detected many times. The rearrangement joins TRBV6-1 to TRBJ2-1, with TRBD2 matching 11 bases. Trimming cost V 1 base and J 7 bases; bases outside gene matches: 3. CDR3 length: 15 residues. Germline loops: CDR1 MNHNS, CDR2 SASEGT. The chain's CDR3 is CASSEGASGGNEQFF. The CDR3 nucleotides read TGTGCCAGCAGTGAAGGGGCTAGCGGGGGGAATGAGCAGTTCTTC.

Worth noting for this clonotype: The junction does not match germline at one end; this may be a read error. The J gene is TRBJ2-5, the V gene TRBV11-2; D gene unclear. Germline V gene sequence: CDR1 SGHAT, CDR2 FQNNGV. The CDR3 runs to 12 residues. CDR3 sequence (DNA): TGTGCCAGCAGCCTAGACACAGAGACCCAGTACTTC. It is translated as CASSLDTETQYF.

CDR3 sequence: CASSDRGPNTEAFF. CDR3 coding DNA: TGTGCCAGTAGTGACAGGGGGCCGAACACTGAAGCTTTCTTT. The chain combines TRBV19 with TRBJ1-1; 10 bases align to TRBD1. The CDR3 spans 14 residues. Unmatched junction bases numbered 1, after V lost 5 bases and J lost 1 base. The germline CDR1 and CDR2 sequences are LNHDA and SQIVND (reference sequence).

The chain recombines TRBV6-8 with TRBJ1-5; 8 nucleotides agree with TRBD1. Germline V gene data show CDR1 as MNHGY and CDR2 as SAAAGT. The V and J ends lost 5 bases and 5 bases, in that order; junction bases with no gene match: 5. The CDR3 has 14 residues. CDR3 bases: TGTGCCAGCAGTAAACAGGGGGGGGATCAGCCCCAGCATTTT. The encoded protein is CASSKQGGDQPQHF.

This clonotype was counted a few times. The gene calls are TRBV7-8 and TRBJ1-5; TRBD1 matches 7 bases. With 5 bases clipped from V and 9 bases from J, the junction kept 7 bases outside the gene matches. Germline V lookup: CDR1 SGHVS, CDR2 FQNEAQ. The CDR3 runs 13 residues. The CDR3 loop reads CASSRDSFSPQHF. As DNA, the CDR3 is TGTGCCAGCAGCCGGGACAGTTTCTCGCCCCAGCATTTT.

The chain uses TRBV18 and TRBJ2-7; 7 bases line up with TRBD1. Trimming at V came to 8 bases and at J to 2 bases, leaving 6 bases not matched to a gene. The V gene's germline CDR1 is KGHSH and CDR2 LQKENI. CDR3 length: 13 residues. The CDR3 loop reads CASQRGQTYEQYF. DNA for the CDR3: TGTGCCAGCCAACGGGGACAGACCTACGAGCAGTACTTC.

This chain links TRBV27 with TRBJ1-5; D unclear. Trimming left V 4 bases short and J 10 bases short, with 23 bases between. Germline V gene lookup returns CDR1 MNHEY and CDR2 SMNVEV (reference sequence). The CDR3 runs to 16 residues. The CDR3 DNA is TGTGCCAGCAGTTCGCACTTGGGAAGTAGCGACGAACCCCAGCATTTT. Translating it yields CASSSHLGSSDEPQHF.

V is TRBV29-1 and J is TRBJ1-1; no firm D call. The CDR3 is 12 amino acids. V lost 6 bases and J lost 9, with 17 bases in between. The germline V gene has CDR1 SQVTM and CDR2 ANQGSEA. CDR3 DNA sequence: TGCAGCGTCGTAGAGGGAGGGATCCAAGCTTTCTTT. It is translated as CSVVEGGIQAFF.

This chain links TRBV7-4 with TRBJ1-2; D not resolved. The CDR3 loop spans 14 amino acids. The germline V gene has CDR1 SGHVT and CDR2 SQSDAQ. Trimming pared 0 bases from V and 7 bases from J, leaving 12 bases between. Written as DNA, the CDR3 is TGTGCCAGCAGCTTAGCGGACGGTCTGGGTGGCTACACCTTC. It encodes CASSLADGLGGYTF.

V usage is TRBV5-4 and J usage is TRBJ1-2; TRBD1 aligns across 10 bases. CDR3 length equals 17 residues. V was pared by 5 bases and J by 4 bases, with 14 bases of the junction left unmatched. The germline V gene encodes CDR1 SGHNT and CDR2 YYREEE (reference sequence). The CDR3 nucleotides are TGTGCCAGCAGTACCGGGACAGGGGCACCTCTCCCCTATGGCTACACCTTC. Protein sequence: CASSTGTGAPLPYGYTF.

This clonotype has ten or more counts. The chain joins TRBV7-8 to TRBJ2-1, with 11 bases that match TRBD2. The germline CDR1 and CDR2 sequences are SGHVS and FQNEAQ. The CDR3 sequence is 19 residues long. The J segment lost 2 bases and the V segment lost 4 bases, leaving 13 bases of the junction unmatched. The CDR3, as DNA: TGTGCCAGCAGCTCAAGGCCTAGCGGGGGGCCCCTCGCCTACAATGAGCAGTTCTTC. It codes for CASSSRPSGGPLAYNEQFF.

The V gene is TRBV12-3 or TRBV12-4, the J gene TRBJ1-2, with 8 bases identical to TRBD1. V shed 5 bases, J shed 4 bases, and the junction held 15 bases outside the gene matches. The CDR3 has 17 amino acids. CDR3 nucleotides: TGTGCCAGCAGTCTCTTAGGACAGGGCCTATCCGGCTATGGCTACACCTTC. Amino acid sequence: CASSLLGQGLSGYGYTF.

The sample holds a few counts of this clonotype. The rearrangement uses TRBV7-8 and TRBJ2-7; D is unclear. CDR3 length: 14 amino acids. Germline CDR1 is SGHVS and CDR2 is FQNEAQ. Trimming left V 7 bases short and J 1 base short, with 14 bases between. The CDR3 DNA reads as TGTGCCAGCATCCCTGAGTTAGGATCCTACGAGCAGTACTTC. Protein: CASIPELGSYEQYF. The variable domain in full, completed from reference TRBV7-8 and TRBJ2-7, reads GAGVSQSPRYKVAKRGQDVALRCDPISGHVSLFWYQQALGQGPEFLTYFQNEAQLDKSGLPSDRFFAERPEGSVSTLKIQRTQQEDSAVYLCASIPELGSYEQYFGPGTRLTVT.

The gene calls are TRBV5-1 and TRBJ1-3, with D hard to call. The V and J ends lost 4 bases and 3 bases respectively, with 11 bases between them. The germline V gene encodes CDR1 SGHRS and CDR2 YFSETQ. This CDR3 spans 14 amino acids. CDR3 region: CASSKDGHGNTIYF. For the CDR3, the DNA is TGCGCCAGCAGCAAGGACGGCCATGGAAACACCATATATTTT.

The chain uses TRBV7-8 and TRBJ2-7; no clear D. CDR3 length: 13 amino acids. The germline CDR1 and CDR2 sequences are SGHVS and FQNEAQ. The ends were cut back, 5 bases at V and 0 bases at J, with 8 bases in the middle. The CDR3 reads CASSTGFSYEQYF. The CDR3, as DNA: TGTGCCAGCAGCACCGGGTTCTCCTACGAGCAGTACTTC.

The rearrangement uses TRBV5-5 and TRBJ2-7; D is perhaps TRBD2 (6 bases). The CDR3 consists of 15 residues. In germline, CDR1 is SGHKS, CDR2 YYEKEE (reference sequence). Trimming cost V 1 base and J 9 bases, with 20 bases left between them. The CDR3 region has the DNA TGTGCCAGCAGCTTGTTCCCTATGGGGGAGGCGGTGCAGTACTTC. It codes for CASSLFPMGEAVQYF.

This clonotype was seen a handful of times. V gene TRBV3-1 combines with J gene TRBJ1-5; unclear D gene. V was pared by 1 base and J by 4 bases, with 8 bases between. CDR3 length: 14 amino acids. Looked up from germline, CDR1 is LGHDT and CDR2 is YNNKEL (reference sequence). CDR3 DNA sequence: TGTGCCAGCAGCCAAGGGTGGGGAAATCAGCCCCAGCATTTT. Translating gives CASSQGWGNQPQHF.

V and J are TRBV20-1 and TRBJ1-5, with unresolved D. V shed 1 base and J shed 0 bases, with 13 bases lying between them. The CDR3 totals 16 residues. CDR1 and CDR2 (germline): DFQATT, SNEGSKA (reference sequence). CDR3 DNA sequence: TGCAGTGCTAGAGTTCCCGCCCGAGATAGCAATCAGCCCCAGCATTTT. It translates to CSARVPARDSNQPQHF.

This clonotype was seen more than once but under ten times. The chain combines TRBV20-1 with TRBJ2-4, with D hard to call. The CDR3 runs 15 residues. CDR1 DFQATT and CDR2 SNEGSKA come from the germline V gene (reference sequence). Trimming took off 4 bases at V and 0 bases at J, with 13 bases between the two ends. Here the CDR3 reads CSAILGPIAKNIQYF. CDR3 bases: TGCAGTGCTATACTCGGGCCCATAGCCAAAAACATTCAGTACTTC.

This clonotype was detected many times. The V gene is TRBV7-6, the J gene TRBJ2-5, with 8 bases fitting TRBD2. Unmatched junction bases numbered 6, after V lost 1 base and J lost 5 bases. CDR3 length: 15 residues. The germline V gene has CDR1 SGHVS and CDR2 FNYEAQ. The CDR3 sequence: CASSLERGFFETQYF. CDR3 sequence (DNA): TGTGCCAGCAGCTTAGAGCGGGGGTTTTTCGAGACCCAGTACTTC.

This clonotype has more than one count but fewer than ten. The chain couples TRBV11-2 to TRBJ1-4, with D tentatively TRBD1 (5 bases). Germline CDR1 is SGHAT and CDR2 is FQNNGV. The CDR3 is 15 residues long. Trimming stripped 3 bases from V and 7 bases from J, with 15 bases between. As DNA, the CDR3 is TGTGCCAGCAGCTTCCTGGGGGAGCGAGGTGAAAAACTGTTTTTT. It yields the protein CASSFLGERGEKLFF.

The chain couples TRBV7-9 to TRBJ2-1, with 7 bases that match TRBD2. The germline gives CDR1 SEHNR, CDR2 FQNEAQ (reference sequence). Unmatched junction bases numbered 8, after V lost 5 bases and J lost 7 bases. This CDR3 has 14 residues. CDR3 in amino acids: CASSAREVGNEQFF. CDR3 bases: TGTGCCAGCAGCGCCCGGGAGGTGGGAAATGAGCAGTTCTTC. Combining the CDR3 with reference TRBV7-9 and TRBJ2-1 gives the whole variable domain DTGVSQNPRHKITKRGQNVTFRCDPISEHNRLYWYRQTLGQGPEFLTYFQNEAQLEKSRLLSDRFSAERPKGSFSTLEIQRTEQGDSAMYLCASSAREVGNEQFFGPGTRLTVL.

This clonotype was found many times. This chain joins TRBV7-2 and TRBJ1-1; TRBD1 aligns across 8 bases. After removal of 4 bases from V and 0 bases from J, the junction contained 4 bases not matched to a gene. Per the germline V gene, CDR1 is SGHTA and CDR2 is FQGNSA. The CDR3 extends over 15 amino acids. The CDR3: CASSYQGALNTEAFF. CDR3 nucleotides: TGTGCCAGCAGCTACCAGGGGGCCCTGAACACTGAAGCTTTCTTT.

This chain links TRBV28 with TRBJ1-1; no clear D gene. The CDR3 is 14 residues long. The germline V gene encodes CDR1 MDHEN and CDR2 SYDVKM. The V end lost 3 bases, the J end lost 3 bases, and 11 bases lay between the germline ends. The CDR3 bases are TGTGCCAGCAGTTTGGGAGATAGTGACACTGAAGCTTTCTTT. This sequence encodes CASSLGDSDTEAFF.

In its sample, this clonotype was seen many times. The chain couples TRBV28 to TRBJ1-3; no reliable D call. The germline V and J ends were trimmed by 6 bases and 3 bases, with 6 bases remaining between them. The CDR3 is 12 residues long. CDR1 and CDR2 from the germline V gene are MDHEN and SYDVKM. The CDR3 is CASRKSGNTIYF. The CDR3 DNA sequence: TGTGCCAGCAGAAAGAGTGGAAACACCATATATTTT.